The 17 T cell receptor beta chains presented below share a single source sample, sequenced in a study of cytomegalovirus exposure and HLA in healthy donors. The study ran its PCR with 60 Vbeta and 13 Jbeta primers. Assay used: immunoSEQ multiplex PCR; TCRdb lists only in-frame clones, some missing. The data contain some 150,000 clones, 75% to 85% of them singletons. The source material was PBMCs. All receptors come from a man aged 25-45 years in good health and CMV-seropositive.

This chain joins TRBV4-1 and TRBJ2-1; D unclear. The germline gives CDR1 MGHRA, CDR2 YSYEKL. V gave up 1 base and J gave up 2 bases, with 12 bases separating them. There are 16 residues in the CDR3. The CDR3 reads CASSQVDLVAYNEQFF. The CDR3 DNA reads TGCGCCAGCAGCCAAGTGGATCTAGTTGCCTACAATGAGCAGTTCTTC.

The chain links TRBV27 to TRBJ1-3, with TRBD1 identical over 11 bases. This CDR3 is built from 17 residues. With V trimmed by 5 bases and J by 0 bases, 6 bases remained unmatched. The germline V gene encodes CDR1 MNHEY and CDR2 SMNVEV (reference sequence). In nucleotides, the CDR3 is TGTGCCAGCAGTCCAGGGACAGGGGGTTTCTCTGGAAACACCATATATTTT. Its protein product is CASSPGTGGFSGNTIYF.

CDR3 sequence (DNA): TGTGCCAGCAGCGTTTCGACAGGGGACTTCGCGAACACCGGGGAGCTGTTTTTT. Translating gives CASSVSTGDFANTGELFF. This chain links TRBV7-2 with TRBJ2-2; TRBD1 aligns across 8 bases. Germline CDR1 is SGHTA and CDR2 is FQGNSA. The CDR3 contains 18 residues. With V trimmed by 5 bases and J by 0 bases, 11 bases remained unmatched.

This clone occurred once. The rearrangement links TRBV7-6 to TRBJ2-5, with D possibly matching TRBD2 (5 bases). The germline V gene has CDR1 SGHVS and CDR2 FNYEAQ. The ends were cut back, 5 bases at V and 9 bases at J, with 10 bases in the middle. This CDR3 spans 11 amino acids. As DNA, the CDR3 is TGTGCCAGCAGCCCCGAGGGTCCCCAGTACTTC. Residues: CASSPEGPQYF.

The V call is TRBV29-1, the J call TRBJ2-2; D is possibly TRBD2 (5 bases). V lost 1 base, J lost 3 bases, and 9 bases lay in between. The CDR3 extends over 14 amino acids. Germline CDR1 reads SQVTM; CDR2 reads ANQGSEA. Written as DNA, the CDR3 is TGCAGCGTTGAAGCGCTAGCAGACACCGGGGAGCTGTTTTTT. It is translated as CSVEALADTGELFF.

The chain carries TRBV18 and TRBJ2-7; 10 nucleotides align to TRBD1. Unmatched junction bases numbered 13, after V lost 3 bases and J lost 5 bases. The CDR3 runs 17 residues. Germline CDR1 is KGHSH and CDR2 is LQKENI. CDR3 region: CASSPTDRGSFGDEQYF. For the CDR3, the DNA is TGTGCCAGCTCACCCACGGACAGGGGGTCCTTCGGGGACGAGCAGTACTTC.

This clone occurred a few times. The chain is built from TRBV27 and TRBJ1-3; D remains unclear. The germline CDR1 and CDR2 sequences are MNHEY and SMNVEV (reference sequence). The CDR3 is made up of 15 amino acids. Trimming left V 0 bases short and J 0 bases short, with 6 bases between. CDR3 in DNA: TGTGCCAGCAGTTTATCCCCAGGCTCTGGAAACACCATATATTTT. Protein: CASSLSPGSGNTIYF.

V and J are TRBV2 and TRBJ2-7; 7 bases align to TRBD1. This CDR3 is 14 amino acids long. The V gene end was trimmed by 7 bases and the J gene end by 0 bases; junction bases not matched to a gene: 6. Germline assignment: CDR1 SNHLY and CDR2 FYNNEI. CDR3 loop: CASNRDSNSYEQYF. The CDR3 coding sequence is TGTGCCAGCAACCGGGACAGTAACTCCTACGAGCAGTACTTC. The entire variable domain, with the rest obtained from reference TRBV2 and TRBJ2-7, is as follows: EPEVTQTPSHQVTQMGQEVILRCVPISNHLYFYWYRQILGQKVEFLVSFYNNEISEKSEIFDDQFSVERPDGSNFTLKIRSTKLEDSAMYFCASNRDSNSYEQYFGPGTRLTVT.

This clone was detected only once. The rearrangement links TRBV5-5 to TRBJ1-6; D is uncertain. Germline CDR1 is SGHKS and CDR2 is YYEKEE (reference sequence). The CDR3 runs 14 residues. V lost 4 bases to trimming and J lost 0 bases, with 5 bases between them. CDR3 DNA sequence: TGTGCCAGCAGCCTGAGCTCCTATAATTCACCCCTCCACTTT. As protein: CASSLSSYNSPLHF. The complete variable domain, with remaining parts taken from reference TRBV5-5 and TRBJ1-6, reads DAGVTQSPTHLIKTRGQQVTLRCSPISGHKSVSWYQQVLGQGPQFIFQYYEKEERGRGNFPDRFSARQFPNYSSELNVNALLLGDSALYLCASSLSSYNSPLHFGNGTRLTVT.

The chain is built from TRBV9 and TRBJ2-1; TRBD2 matches 7 bases. The germline CDR1 and CDR2 sequences are SGDLS and YYNGEE. Trimming cost V 3 bases and J 2 bases; bases outside gene matches: 5. The CDR3 runs 15 residues. In DNA form, the CDR3 reads TGTGCCAGCAGCGGTCGCGGGAGTACCTACAATGAGCAGTTCTTC. Translated, it gives CASSGRGSTYNEQFF.

The chain links TRBV2 to TRBJ2-7, with 12 bases that match TRBD1. The CDR3 has 14 residues. V gave up 7 bases and J gave up 2 bases; unmatched junction bases: 3. Germline CDR1 is SNHLY and CDR2 is FYNNEI. CDR3 residues: CASKRDRGPYEQYF. As DNA, the CDR3 is TGTGCCAGCAAAAGGGACAGGGGGCCCTACGAGCAGTACTTC.

The chain is built from TRBV5-1 and TRBJ1-2; 8 nucleotides agree with TRBD1. CDR1 and CDR2 from the germline V gene are SGHRS and YFSETQ. The CDR3 consists of 14 residues. With V trimmed by 2 bases and J by 3 bases, 3 bases remained unmatched. CDR3 amino acids: CASSLQGEDYGYTF. CDR3 DNA: TGCGCCAGCAGCTTACAGGGGGAGGACTATGGCTACACCTTC.

The V call is TRBV5-1, the J call TRBJ2-7; 9 bases map to TRBD2. The CDR3 has 14 residues. Germline CDR1 SGHRS, CDR2 YFSETQ. The ends lost 5 bases at V and 3 bases at J; junction bases unmatched: 6. The CDR3 region is CASRSLTSGYEQYF. CDR3 sequence (DNA): TGCGCCAGCAGATCGTTGACTAGCGGCTACGAGCAGTACTTC.

J is TRBJ1-2 and V is TRBV5-8; D is ambiguous. Germline assignment: CDR1 SGHTS and CDR2 YDEGEE. The ends were cut back, 2 bases at V and 4 bases at J, with 12 bases in the middle. The CDR3 has 14 residues. CDR3 sequence: CASSFGNQGYGYTF. The CDR3 DNA follows: TGTGCCAGCAGCTTCGGGAATCAAGGCTATGGCTACACCTTC.

This clone showed up just once. The chain employs TRBV9 and TRBJ2-2; 7 bases are a match to TRBD1. V lost 6 bases, J lost 1 base, and 9 bases stayed unmatched. CDR1 is SGDLS and CDR2 is YYNGEE in the germline V gene. The CDR3 loop spans 16 amino acids. CDR3 protein: CASTKDWDRNTGELFF. In nucleotides, the CDR3 is TGTGCCAGCACCAAAGACTGGGACAGGAACACCGGGGAGCTGTTTTTT.

The gene calls are TRBV16 and TRBJ1-1; tentatively, D is TRBD1 (5 bases). Deletions cut 4 bases from V and 4 bases from J, with 10 bases between. CDR1 is KGHSY, CDR2 FQNENV, per germline. The CDR3 spans 13 residues. Here the CDR3 DNA reads TGTGCCAGCAGCCCGCAGGGAGGCACTGAAGCTTTCTTT. Translating gives CASSPQGGTEAFF. Filled out from reference TRBV16 and TRBJ1-1, the complete variable domain reads GEEVAQTPKHLVRGEGQKAKLYCAPIKGHSYVFWYQQVLKNEFKFLISFQNENVFDETGMPKERFSAKCLPNSPCSLEIQATKLEDSAVYFCASSPQGGTEAFFGQGTRLTVV.

The J gene is TRBJ1-2, the V gene TRBV5-1; perhaps TRBD1 as D (6 bases). This CDR3 spans 14 amino acids. Trimming pared 4 bases from V and 3 bases from J, leaving 13 bases between. The germline V gene has CDR1 SGHRS and CDR2 YFSETQ. CDR3 DNA: TGCGCCAGCAGCCTCGGACAGACCGACTATGGCTACACCTTC. The encoded protein is CASSLGQTDYGYTF.